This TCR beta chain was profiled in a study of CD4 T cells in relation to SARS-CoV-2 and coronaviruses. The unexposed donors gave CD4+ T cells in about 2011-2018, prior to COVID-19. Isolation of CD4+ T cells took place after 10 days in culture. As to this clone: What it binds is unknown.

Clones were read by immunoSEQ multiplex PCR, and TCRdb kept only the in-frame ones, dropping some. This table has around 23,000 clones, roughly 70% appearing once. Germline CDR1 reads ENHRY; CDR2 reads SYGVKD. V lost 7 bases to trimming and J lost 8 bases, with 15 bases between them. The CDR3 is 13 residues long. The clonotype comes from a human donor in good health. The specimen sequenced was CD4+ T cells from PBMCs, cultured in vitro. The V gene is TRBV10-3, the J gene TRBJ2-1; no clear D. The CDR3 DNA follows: TGTGCCATCACCCCATCAATTGGGGATGAGCAGTTCTTC. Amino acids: CAITPSIGDEQFF.